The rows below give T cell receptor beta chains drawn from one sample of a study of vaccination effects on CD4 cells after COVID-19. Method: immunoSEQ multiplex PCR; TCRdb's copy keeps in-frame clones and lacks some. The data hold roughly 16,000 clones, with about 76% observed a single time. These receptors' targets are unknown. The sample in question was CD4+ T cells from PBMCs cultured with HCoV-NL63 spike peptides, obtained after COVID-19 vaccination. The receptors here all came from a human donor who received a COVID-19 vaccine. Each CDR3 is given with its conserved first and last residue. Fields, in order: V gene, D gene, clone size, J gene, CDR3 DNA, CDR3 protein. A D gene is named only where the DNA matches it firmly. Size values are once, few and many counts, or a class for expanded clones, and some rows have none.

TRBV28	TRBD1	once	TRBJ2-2	TGTGCCAGCAGTTCCTCAGGACAGGGTAGAGGGGAGCTGTTTTTT	CASSSSGQGRGELFF
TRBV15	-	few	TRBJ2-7	TGTGCCACACGACTAGGGAGCGAGCAGTACTTC	CATRLGSEQYF
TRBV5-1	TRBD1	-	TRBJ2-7	TGCGCCAGCAGCTTTCGACAGGGGGCTTCGGTCGGGAGAGGAAACGAGCAGTACTTC	CASSFRQGASVGRGNEQYF
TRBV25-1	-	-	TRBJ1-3	TGTGCCAGCAGTGAATCACAGGGCCATGGAAACACCATATATTTT	CASSESQGHGNTIYF
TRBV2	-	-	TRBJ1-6	TGTGCCAGCAGTCCCCCCCAGAGGAATTCACCCCTCCACTTT	CASSPPQRNSPLHF
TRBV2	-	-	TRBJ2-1	TGTGCCAGCAGGGGGCTATCCTACAATGAGCAGTTCTTC	CASRGLSYNEQFF
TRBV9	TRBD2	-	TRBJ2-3	TGTGCCAGCAGCGTAGTAGCGGGGGGTCCCACAGATACGCAGTATTTT	CASSVVAGGPTDTQYF
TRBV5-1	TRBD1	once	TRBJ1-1	TGCGCCAGCAGCGGGGACAGAATGAACACTGAAGCTTTCTTT	CASSGDRMNTEAFF
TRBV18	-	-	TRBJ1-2	TGTGCCAGCTCACCAGGCGGCCTGCGGTATGGCTACACCTTC	CASSPGGLRYGYTF
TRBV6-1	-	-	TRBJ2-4	TGTGCCAGCAGTGATAACGCTCCCCTAGCCAAAAACATTCAGTACTTC	CASSDNAPLAKNIQYF
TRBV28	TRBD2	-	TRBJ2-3	TGTGCCAGCAGCCTCCCGGGGCGGGAGATGGCAGATACGCAGTATTTT	CASSLPGREMADTQYF
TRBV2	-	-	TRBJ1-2	TGTGCCAGCAGCAGGGACGGAGGAGGGCATGGCTACACCTTC	CASSRDGGGHGYTF
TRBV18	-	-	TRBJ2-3	TGTGCCAGCTCAGGGCAGAACACAGATACGCAGTATTTT	CASSGQNTDTQYF
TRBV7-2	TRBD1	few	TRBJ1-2	TGTGCCAGCAGCCACCGGGACAGGCCCACCTTC	CASSHRDRPTF
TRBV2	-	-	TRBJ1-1	TGTGCCAGCAGTCCAAAGTCAGCTATGAACACTGAAGCTTTCTTT	CASSPKSAMNTEAFF
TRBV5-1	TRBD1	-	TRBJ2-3	TGCGCCAGCAGCCGGACAGGGGCAGATACGCAGTATTTT	CASSRTGADTQYF
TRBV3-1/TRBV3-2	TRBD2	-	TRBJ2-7	TGTGCCAGCAGCGAGGGACTAGCGGGGGGCAAGCAGTACTTC	CASSEGLAGGKQYF
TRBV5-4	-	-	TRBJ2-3	TGTGCCAGCAGCCCACCCGGACCTCCCAACACAGATACGCAGTATTTT	CASSPPGPPNTDTQYF
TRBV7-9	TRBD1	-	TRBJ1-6	TGTGCCAGCAGCCAATCCGGGACAGGGAATTCACCCCTCCACTTT	CASSQSGTGNSPLHF
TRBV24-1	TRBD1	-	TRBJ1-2	TGTGCCACCAGTGATTCCGGACAGGGGGCAGGATATGGCTACACCTTC	CATSDSGQGAGYGYTF
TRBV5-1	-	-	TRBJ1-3	TGCGCCAGCAGCCCGGGTATAGTGGGAAACACCATATATTTT	CASSPGIVGNTIYF
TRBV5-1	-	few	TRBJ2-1	TGCGCCAGCAGCTTTCTACGGTACAATGAGCAGTTCTTC	CASSFLRYNEQFF
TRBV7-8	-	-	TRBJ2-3	TGTGCCAGCAGCTCAGACCGGGGTCTCAAGGTTGATACGCAGTATTTT	CASSSDRGLKVDTQYF